The 17 T cell receptor beta chains below come from one sample, sequenced in a study of Graves' ophthalmopathy and Graves' hyperthyroidism (dated by TCRdb to the late 2010s). TCRdb shows the sequencer as Illumina HiSeq 2000. For repertoire sequencing, TCR beta CDR3 regions were amplified from RNA transcripts. HTBI primers and the Qiagen OneStep RT-PCR kit were used in a first-round RT-PCR, which was followed by a second-round multiplex PCR, size selection and purification. Through fastp at Q25 and MiXCR, TCRdb rebuilt clones from the public reads, retaining in-frame beta chains. Rows with a matching CDR3 protein are joined into one entry that keeps the most common DNA and genes. The sample contains 350,000 to 400,000 distinct CDR3 sequences, approximately 20% of them found a single time. The ten largest account for around 1.6% of the sample. The sequenced sample consisted of peripheral blood. Receptors originate from a woman in her late teens or twenties with Graves' ophthalmopathy. Donor details come from another sample of the same person, matched by shared clones.

This clonotype has a count of ten or more. The V and J genes are TRBV11-1 and TRBJ2-7; D not certain. Per germline, CDR1 SGHAT and CDR2 FQDESV (reference sequence). The CDR3 contains 16 residues. V gave up 3 bases and J gave up 2 bases, with 17 bases separating them. The CDR3 DNA follows: TGTGCCAGCAGCTTCCCGCCTTGGAGTGGAGCCTACGAGCAGTACTTC. This gives the protein CASSFPPWSGAYEQYF.

This chain joins TRBV12-3 or TRBV12-4 and TRBJ1-6, with D possibly TRBD1 on 6 matching bases. The CDR3 contains 15 residues. The V and J ends lost 4 bases and 9 bases respectively, with 16 bases between them. The CDR3 sequence: CASSSGGAVGSPLHF. As DNA, the CDR3 is TGTGCCAGCAGTTCCGGGGGGGCGGTGGGTTCACCCCTCCACTTT.

This clonotype came up many times. The chain employs TRBV28 and TRBJ2-7; D gene unclear. The CDR3 has 12 residues. V lost 2 bases to trimming and J lost 4 bases, with 6 bases between them. Germline loops: CDR1 MDHEN, CDR2 SYDVKM. CDR3 coding DNA: TGTGCCAGCAGTTTACTCCATTACGAGCAGTACTTC. It specifies CASSLLHYEQYF.

This clonotype was seen many times. The rearrangement uses TRBV7-3 and TRBJ2-7; D might be TRBD1 (6 bases). Germline-derived CDR1 and CDR2 are SGHTA and FQGTGA. The CDR3 has 13 residues. V lost 4 bases to trimming and J lost 3 bases, with 10 bases between them. The CDR3 coding sequence is TGTGCCAGCAGCTCTATGGACAGCTACGAGCAGTACTTC. Its translation: CASSSMDSYEQYF.

This clonotype was counted at least ten times. This sequence joins TRBV20-1 and TRBJ1-5; D unresolved. This CDR3 contains 14 residues. CDR1 DFQATT and CDR2 SNEGSKA come from the germline V gene (reference sequence). Deletions cut 3 bases from V and 2 bases from J, with 11 bases between. The CDR3 nucleotides are TGCAGTGCTAGTCCCTCTTATGGCAATCAGCCCCAGCATTTT. As protein: CSASPSYGNQPQHF.

This clonotype was picked up many times. This rearrangement joins TRBV30 to TRBJ1-2; D remains unclear. Trimming cost V 1 base and J 2 bases, with 11 bases left between them. Germline V lookup: CDR1 GTSNPN, CDR2 SVGIG (reference sequence). The CDR3 is made up of 14 amino acids. CDR3 bases: TGTGCCTGGAGTGCATGGACGGGAAACTATGGCTACACCTTC. This gives the protein CAWSAWTGNYGYTF.

The chain links TRBV6-2 or TRBV6-3 to TRBJ1-5; D might be TRBD1 (5 bases). Germline CDR1 reads MNHEY; CDR2 reads SVGEGT. This CDR3 is built from 15 residues. Trimming left V 6 bases short and J 0 bases short, with 12 bases between. The CDR3 bases are TGTGCCAGCAGCCCTGGGGGACTTAGCAATCAGCCCCAGCATTTT. Amino acid sequence: CASSPGGLSNQPQHF.

The V gene is TRBV6-1, the J gene TRBJ2-7; D is uncertain. The CDR3 has 13 residues. The V and J ends lost 1 base and 2 bases respectively, with 6 bases between them. In germline, CDR1 is MNHNS, CDR2 SASEGT. This CDR3 is CASSEGDPYEQYF. CDR3 coding DNA: TGTGCCAGCAGTGAAGGCGATCCCTACGAGCAGTACTTC.

This clonotype has just a few counts. The V and J genes are TRBV6-5 and TRBJ2-2; D call uncertain. V was shortened by 4 bases and J by 7 bases, with 22 bases between the two germline ends. Germline V gene sequence: CDR1 MNHEY, CDR2 SVGAGI. This CDR3 comprises 17 residues. CDR3 residues: CASSSDPNSPLSGELFF. CDR3 coding DNA: TGTGCCAGCAGTTCGGACCCAAATAGCCCCCTTAGCGGGGAGCTGTTTTTT.

This clonotype has at least ten counts. The V gene is TRBV2, the J gene TRBJ1-6; a possible D gene is TRBD1 (5 bases). The germline CDR1 and CDR2 sequences are SNHLY and FYNNEI. The V end lost 3 bases, the J end lost 7 bases, and 10 bases lay between the germline ends. The CDR3 is made up of 14 amino acids. CDR3 DNA: TGTGCCAGCAGTGACGAATGGGGGAATTCACCCCTCCACTTT. It specifies CASSDEWGNSPLHF.

This clonotype was counted a single time. The chain employs TRBV28 and TRBJ2-7, with 9 bases fitting TRBD1. This CDR3 contains 18 residues. The trim removed 4 bases at V and 6 bases at J, leaving 19 bases unmatched. In germline, CDR1 is MDHEN, CDR2 SYDVKM. The CDR3 loop reads CASSSWRRPGQGRREQYF. The CDR3 nucleotides are TGTGCCAGCAGTTCGTGGAGAAGACCGGGACAGGGTCGCCGCGAGCAGTACTTC.

This clonotype was seen many times. The chain joins TRBV18 to TRBJ2-7; TRBD2 matches 9 bases. V dropped 4 bases and J dropped 6; count of bases not matched to a gene: 13. Germline loops: CDR1 KGHSH, CDR2 LQKENI. This CDR3 comprises 16 residues. Written as DNA, the CDR3 is TGTGCCAGCTCACTTACGCCCGGGACTAGCCTTACCGAGCAGTACTTC. Its translation is CASSLTPGTSLTEQYF.

In this sample, this clonotype turned up many times. V gene TRBV6-1 combines with J gene TRBJ2-7; D uncertain. This CDR3 region has 16 residues. The germline V gene encodes CDR1 MNHNS and CDR2 SASEGT. Trimming shortened V by 4 bases and J by 2 bases, and 18 bases separated the two germline ends. The CDR3 DNA is TGTGCCAGCAGTGGCAATCCGTTAGGACGGCCCTACGAGCAGTACTTC. The encoded protein is CASSGNPLGRPYEQYF.

In this sample, this clonotype turned up many times. This chain connects TRBV11-2 to TRBJ2-2, with D possibly TRBD1 on 5 matching bases. This CDR3 contains 17 residues. V lost 2 bases, J lost 1 base, and 14 bases lay in between. The germline CDR1 and CDR2 sequences are SGHAT and FQNNGV. CDR3 DNA: TGTGCCAGCAGCTTATATCGAATGGGGCGGAACACCGGGGAGCTGTTTTTT. This encodes CASSLYRMGRNTGELFF. Supplemented by reference TRBV11-2 and TRBJ2-2, the full variable domain reads EAGVAQSPRYKIIEKRQSVAFWCNPISGHATLYWYQQILGQGPKLLIQFQNNGVVDDSQLPKDRFSAERLKGVDSTLKIQPAKLEDSAVYLCASSLYRMGRNTGELFFGEGSRLTVL.

This clonotype was seen repeatedly, ten times or more. The chain recombines TRBV6-5 with TRBJ1-1; the D is unclear. Trimming stripped 0 bases from V and 0 bases from J, with 5 bases between. The germline V gene has CDR1 MNHEY and CDR2 SVGAGI. This CDR3 region has 14 residues. CDR3 in amino acids: CASSYSMVNTEAFF. CDR3 DNA sequence: TGTGCCAGCAGTTACTCCATGGTGAACACTGAAGCTTTCTTT.

There are many counts of this clonotype. The chain carries TRBV29-1 and TRBJ1-1; the D is unclear. The CDR3 runs to 13 residues. V was clipped by 6 bases and J by 11 bases, with 22 bases between them. Germline V gene lookup returns CDR1 SQVTM and CDR2 ANQGSEA. CDR3 sequence (DNA): TGCAGCGTCTTCGTTTTAGCCCTCCGGAGTGCTTTCTTT. Translation: CSVFVLALRSAFF. The entire variable domain, with the rest obtained from reference TRBV29-1 and TRBJ1-1, is as follows: SAVISQKPSRDICQRGTSLTIQCQVDSQVTMMFWYRQQPGQSLTLIATANQGSEATYESGFVIDKFPISRPNLTFSTLTVSNMSPEDSSIYLCSVFVLALRSAFFGQGTRLTVV.

The V and J genes are TRBV6-2 or TRBV6-3 and TRBJ2-7, with 12 bases fitting TRBD2. Germline assignment: CDR1 MNHEY and CDR2 SVGEGT. CDR3 length: 14 amino acids. V gave up 6 bases and J gave up 3 bases; unmatched junction bases: 3. This chain's CDR3 is CASRASGRDYEQYF. The CDR3 DNA follows: TGTGCCAGCAGGGCTAGCGGGAGGGACTACGAGCAGTACTTC.